This section outlines one T cell receptor beta chain sequence together with its context. Its specificity is not known. This sample stems from a study of cytomegalovirus exposure and HLA in healthy donors. Study-level findings and limits: Later analysis identified a missense DCLRE1C variant that was linked to TCR beta V- and J-gene trimming. The study had only CMV serostatus as immune exposure information.

PCR used 60 Vbeta primers and 13 Jbeta primers. The table came from immunoSEQ multiplex PCR; TCRdb's copy has only in-frame clones and leaves some out. Its table records roughly 120,000 clones. The CDR3 consists of 15 residues. V was clipped by 1 base and J by 0 bases, with 10 bases between them. Looked up from germline, CDR1 is MGHRA and CDR2 is YSYEKL. Sequencing was performed on PBMCs. This receptor was identified in a man in his forties or fifties in good health and CMV-seronegative. The rearrangement links TRBV4-1 to TRBJ2-7, with a weak D call TRBD2 (6 bases). CDR3 region: CASSQGGRSSYEQYF. The CDR3 DNA follows: TGCGCCAGCAGCCAAGGGGGGAGGTCCTCCTACGAGCAGTACTTC.